The following is a TCR beta chain sequence with its context. What it binds is not known. Sequenced by immunoSEQ multiplex PCR; TCRdb stores in-frame clones only, minus some. The repertoire consists of 10,000 to 15,000 clones, with 70% to 90% occurring once and the leading ten covering over 3%. The data were obtained in a study of lymphopenia after photon versus proton radiotherapy. The length of the CDR3 is 10 residues. Germline CDR1 and CDR2: MDHEN and SYDVKM. Trimming cost V 6 bases and J 4 bases, with 3 bases left between them. Overall study findings and caveats: Authors raise, but do not show, better survival with proton therapy. Oligoclonal CD8+ Temra expansion after nadir drove photon patients' diversity drop. Proton therapy kept repertoires fairly stable, unlike photons, which gained effector/memory cells.

This chain joins TRBV28 and TRBJ2-5; D gene ambiguous. The specimen comprised peripheral blood, sampled from a patient treated with proton-based radiotherapy. The receptor was derived from a man in his 60s with pancreatic cancer. The CDR3 DNA sequence: TGTGCCAGCAGCGGAGAGACCCAGTACTTC. Amino acids: CASSGETQYF.